What follows is one TCR beta chain and its context. What it binds is unknown. The source of the sample is a study of T cell responses to AZD1222 COVID-19 vaccine. Assay used: immunoSEQ multiplex PCR; TCRdb lists only in-frame clones, some missing. There are 150,000 to 200,000 clones in the sample; around nine tenths occur only once, and approximately 7.7% lies in the top ten. The CDR3 contains 15 residues. The V and J ends lost 1 base and 0 bases respectively, with 7 bases between them. Germline CDR1 is SGHAT and CDR2 is FQNNGV. Study observations and caveats: Targeting of unmutated variant regions was reportedly seen in nearly half of spike-specific TCRs. Once two AZD1222 doses were given, Spike-specific TCR breadth and depth went up. Clonal diversity may have been underestimated, and the donors were mostly white British, with more females than males.

V gene TRBV11-2 combines with J gene TRBJ1-3; TRBD1 is a possible D gene (6 bases). The clonotype originates from an adult in good health. The material was peripheral blood, obtained on day 0 of AZD1222 vaccination. As DNA, the CDR3 is TGTGCCAGCAGCTTAGCAGGGGACTCTGGAAACACCATATATTTT. Protein product: CASSLAGDSGNTIYF.